This T cell receptor (beta chain) was sequenced in a study of regulatory T cells in long-lasting Graves disease. As to time point: newly diagnosed GD, antithyroid drugs for less than 3 months. The TCR library was prepared using RNA isolated from PBMCs. The ends were cut back, 4 bases at V and 10 bases at J, with 14 bases in the middle. Germline CDR1 reads LNHDA; CDR2 reads SQIVND (reference sequence). This CDR3 comprises 14 residues. Libraries of TCR beta came from iRepertoire HTBI primers plus Arm-PCR of CDR3 regions. TCRdb re-analysed the multiplex PCR reads in MiXCR, keeping a single row per CDR3 protein. The top ten clones hold roughly 30% of a sample with hundreds of thousands of distinct CDR3 sequences, around 15% of them seen once. These data were also reused for a study on T cells in Graves' hyperthyroidism and ophthalmopathy. This second report adds: Patients were excluded because of uncontrolled infection, other autoimmune disease, pregnancy or lactation. HTBI primers were the set used in a first-round RT-PCR of the TCR CDR3. Among clonotypes expanded in thyroid above 0.001, most were also found in blood.

The J gene is TRBJ1-6, the V gene TRBV19, with a possible D match to TRBD1 (6 bases). The clonotype was recovered from a man aged 40-49 years with Graves disease. Sequences were derived from peripheral blood mononuclear cells (PBMCs), sampled at new diagnosis, from a patient treated with antithyroid drugs. For the CDR3, the DNA is TGTGCCAGTAGTACCGAGGGGGGCTTCTCACCCCTCCACTTT. Encoded protein: CASSTEGGFSPLHF.